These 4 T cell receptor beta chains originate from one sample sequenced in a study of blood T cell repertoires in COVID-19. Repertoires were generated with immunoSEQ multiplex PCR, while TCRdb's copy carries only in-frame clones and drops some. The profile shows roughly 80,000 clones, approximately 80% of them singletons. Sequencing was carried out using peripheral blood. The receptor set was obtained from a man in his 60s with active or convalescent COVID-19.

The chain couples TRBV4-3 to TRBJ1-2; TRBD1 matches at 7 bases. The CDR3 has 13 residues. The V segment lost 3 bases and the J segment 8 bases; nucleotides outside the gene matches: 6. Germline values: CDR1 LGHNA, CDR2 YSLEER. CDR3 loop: CASSQGLGQGYTF. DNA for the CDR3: TGCGCCAGCAGCCAGGGCCTGGGACAGGGCTACACCTTC.

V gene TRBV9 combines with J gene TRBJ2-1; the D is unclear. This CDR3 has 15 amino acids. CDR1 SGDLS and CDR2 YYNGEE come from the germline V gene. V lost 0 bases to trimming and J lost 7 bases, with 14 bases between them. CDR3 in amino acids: CASSVGRSSINEQFF. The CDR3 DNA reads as TGTGCCAGCAGCGTAGGACGGAGCTCTATAAATGAGCAGTTCTTC.

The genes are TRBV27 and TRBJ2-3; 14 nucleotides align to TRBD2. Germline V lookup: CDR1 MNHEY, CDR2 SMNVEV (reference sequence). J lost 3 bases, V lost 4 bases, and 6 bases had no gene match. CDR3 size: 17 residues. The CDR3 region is CASSSTGLAGGTDTQYF. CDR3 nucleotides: TGTGCCAGCAGTTCGACCGGACTAGCGGGGGGAACAGATACGCAGTATTTT.

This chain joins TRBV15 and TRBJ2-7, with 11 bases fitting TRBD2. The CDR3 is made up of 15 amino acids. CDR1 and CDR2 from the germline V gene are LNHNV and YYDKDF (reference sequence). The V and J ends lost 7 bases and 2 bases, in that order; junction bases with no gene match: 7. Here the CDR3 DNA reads TGTGCCACCACGAGACTAGCGGGGTCCGCCTACGAGCAGTACTTC. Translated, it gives CATTRLAGSAYEQYF.